These 9 T cell receptor beta chains were sequenced from one sample in a study of T cell responses to AZD1222 COVID-19 vaccine. The table came from immunoSEQ multiplex PCR; TCRdb's copy has only in-frame clones and leaves some out. The sample shows some 130,000 clones, roughly 91% of them seen only once. Sample: peripheral blood, taken 28 days after the second AZD1222 dose. The receptors shown here come from an adult who received the AZD1222 COVID-19 vaccine.

Written as DNA, the CDR3 is TGTGCCAGCAGTCCCCGTGGGGTAGCGGGTTCTGGAGCCTACGAGCAGTACTTC. Translated, it gives CASSPRGVAGSGAYEQYF. This chain connects TRBV27 to TRBJ2-7, with 7 bases matching TRBD2. From germline, CDR1 is MNHEY and CDR2 SMNVEV (reference sequence). The CDR3 has 18 residues. The V segment lost 5 bases and the J segment 2 bases; nucleotides outside the gene matches: 18.

The chain is built from TRBV28 and TRBJ1-5, with a tentative D call TRBD1 (5 bases). Germline V CDR1 and CDR2: MDHEN, SYDVKM. V was shortened by 6 bases and J by 6 bases, with 12 bases between the two germline ends. CDR3 length: 13 residues. This CDR3 is CASSGGRVQPQHF. DNA for the CDR3: TGTGCCAGCAGCGGGGGAAGGGTTCAGCCCCAGCATTTT.

In DNA, the CDR3 is TGTGCCAGCAGCTCAACCCGGACAGGTCAAAACATTCAGTACTTC. Amino acids: CASSSTRTGQNIQYF. The chain has TRBV7-3 and TRBJ2-4; 7 bases agree with TRBD1. Trimming at V came to 4 bases and at J to 5 bases, leaving 8 bases not matched to a gene. In germline, CDR1 is SGHTA, CDR2 FQGTGA. The CDR3 spans 15 residues. The whole variable domain, remainder taken from reference TRBV7-3 and TRBJ2-4, is GAGVSQTPSNKVTEKGKYVELRCDPISGHTALYWYRQSLGQGPEFLIYFQGTGAADDSGLPNDRFFAVRPEGSVSTLKIQRTERGDSAVYLCASSSTRTGQNIQYFGAGTRLSVL.

In this sample, this clone turned up once. The rearrangement joins TRBV6-5 to TRBJ1-4, with TRBD1 as a possible D gene (6 bases). The V gene lost 5 bases and the J gene lost 14 bases, with 12 bases spanning the gap. CDR1 is MNHEY, CDR2 SVGAGI, per germline. This CDR3 region has 11 residues. CDR3 coding DNA: TGTGCCAGCAGTACCCGGGACAAGCTGTTTTTT. Translated, it gives CASSTRDKLFF.

This clone was seen at least ten times. This chain joins TRBV9 and TRBJ1-1, with D perhaps matching TRBD1 (6 bases). The CDR3 spans 15 residues. V was trimmed by 4 bases and J by 3 bases, leaving 16 bases between them. Germline V gene sequence: CDR1 SGDLS, CDR2 YYNGEE. The CDR3 bases are TGTGCCAGCAGCCCTTGGGGGCCAGGGGACACTGAAGCTTTCTTT. It codes for CASSPWGPGDTEAFF.

J is TRBJ2-5 and V is TRBV11-2, with D tentatively TRBD2 (6 bases). The germline CDR1 and CDR2 sequences are SGHAT and FQNNGV. This CDR3 is 16 amino acids long. V dropped 4 bases and J dropped 4 bases, with 19 bases sitting between them. The DNA for the CDR3 is TGTGCCAGCAGCTCCCCCCCCCGGGGGTGGAGAGAGACCCAGTACTTC. It specifies CASSSPPRGWRETQYF.

The chain has TRBV10-3 and TRBJ1-5, with TRBD1 as a possible D gene (5 bases). The V gene lost 10 bases and the J gene lost 3 bases, with 13 bases spanning the gap. The CDR3 consists of 13 residues. Germline CDR1 is ENHRY and CDR2 is SYGVKD. The CDR3 reads CATGTAANQPQHF. DNA of the CDR3: TGTGCCACTGGGACGGCCGCCAATCAGCCCCAGCATTTT.

The rearrangement links TRBV12-3 or TRBV12-4 to TRBJ2-4, with TRBD1 as a possible D gene (6 bases). The CDR3 consists of 12 residues. The ends were cut back, 4 bases at V and 12 bases at J, with 13 bases in the middle. The CDR3 nucleotides read TGTGCCAGCAGTTACGCAGGGGCGCATCAGTACTTC. Translated, it gives CASSYAGAHQYF.

The chain has TRBV28 and TRBJ2-6, with D perhaps matching TRBD1 (5 bases). CDR1 MDHEN and CDR2 SYDVKM come from the germline V gene. V gave up 6 bases and J gave up 5 bases, with 23 bases separating them. The CDR3 runs 18 residues. CDR3 loop: CASSPPPGHLFWANVLTF. The CDR3 DNA reads as TGTGCCAGCAGCCCCCCACCCGGACACCTCTTCTGGGCCAACGTCCTGACTTTC.